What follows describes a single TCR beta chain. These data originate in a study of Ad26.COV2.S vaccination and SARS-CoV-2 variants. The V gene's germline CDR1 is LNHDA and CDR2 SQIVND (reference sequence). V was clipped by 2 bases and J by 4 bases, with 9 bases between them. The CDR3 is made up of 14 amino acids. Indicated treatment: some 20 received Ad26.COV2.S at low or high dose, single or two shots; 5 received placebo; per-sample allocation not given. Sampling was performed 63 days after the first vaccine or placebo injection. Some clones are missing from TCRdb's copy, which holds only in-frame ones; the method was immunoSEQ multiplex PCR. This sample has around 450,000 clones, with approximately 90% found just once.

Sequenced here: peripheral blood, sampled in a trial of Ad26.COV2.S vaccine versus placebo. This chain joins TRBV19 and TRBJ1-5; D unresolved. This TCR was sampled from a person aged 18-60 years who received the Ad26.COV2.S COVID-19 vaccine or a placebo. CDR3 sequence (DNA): TGTGCCAGTAGTATAATGTTGTCGAATCAGCCCCAGCATTTT. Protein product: CASSIMLSNQPQHF.